The 17 T cell receptor beta chains presented below share a single source sample, sequenced in a study of PD-1 blockade in classical Hodgkin lymphoma. The time point here: cycle 4 day 1 (C4D1), after less than 7 weeks of nivolumab. Exposure to brentuximab vedotin varied, and each patient had relapsed following autologous stem cell transplantation. Only in-frame clones appear in the TCRdb table, and some are missing; sequencing was by immunoSEQ multiplex PCR. The sample lists about 20,000 clones, around 80% occurring once. Material: peripheral blood mononuclear cells (PBMCs), obtained before the fourth cycle of nivolumab. These receptors all stem from a human donor with classical Hodgkin lymphoma.

The gene calls are TRBV5-6 and TRBJ2-2; possible D gene TRBD2, 6 bases. This CDR3 has 16 residues. The germline CDR1 and CDR2 sequences are SGHDT and YYEEEE. V shed 5 bases and J shed 3 bases, with 17 bases lying between them. This chain's CDR3 is CASSFTGRRDTGELFF. The DNA of the CDR3 is TGTGCCAGCAGTTTCACTGGACGGAGGGACACCGGGGAGCTGTTTTTT.

The rearrangement joins TRBV5-1 to TRBJ2-5; a weak D match, TRBD2 (7 bases). Germline V gene sequence: CDR1 SGHRS, CDR2 YFSETQ. Deletions cut 4 bases from V and 1 base from J, with 17 bases between. The CDR3 is 16 residues long. The CDR3 DNA sequence: TGCGCCAGCAGCCTGACAGGCTCTAGCGGCCAAGAGACCCAGTACTTC. Translated: CASSLTGSSGQETQYF.

The rearrangement links TRBV28 to TRBJ2-5; TRBD2 agrees at 11 bases. This CDR3 is 18 amino acids long. CDR1 is MDHEN, CDR2 SYDVKM, per germline. With V trimmed by 3 bases and J by 9 bases, 18 bases remained unmatched. The CDR3 loop reads CASSFCGQTGLADESQYF. In DNA, the CDR3 is TGTGCCAGCAGTTTTTGCGGGCAAACGGGACTAGCGGACGAGTCCCAGTACTTC.

The chain is built from TRBV25-1 and TRBJ2-2; D is possibly TRBD2 (7 bases). The germline V gene has CDR1 MGHDK and CDR2 SYGVNS. This CDR3 spans 15 amino acids. V lost 1 base and J 7 bases, leaving 13 bases between the germline ends. The CDR3 DNA reads as TGTGCCAGCAGTGAATGGACAGTAGCGGGCGGGGAGCTGTTTTTT. Residues: CASSEWTVAGGELFF.

The V call is TRBV5-1, the J call TRBJ1-1; 11 nucleotides align to TRBD1. V lost 5 bases and J lost 0; bases outside the gene matches: 6. The CDR3 sequence is 16 residues long. CDR1 SGHRS and CDR2 YFSETQ come from the germline V gene. Here the CDR3 reads CASRRDRGALNTEAFF. DNA of the CDR3: TGCGCCAGCAGAAGGGACAGGGGGGCGTTGAACACTGAAGCTTTCTTT.

This chain links TRBV4-1 with TRBJ2-1; D might be TRBD1 or TRBD2, each matching 6 bases. Trimming removed 1 base at V and 4 bases at J, with 14 bases between. The CDR3 is 16 amino acids. The germline V gene has CDR1 MGHRA and CDR2 YSYEKL. CDR3 nucleotides: TGCGCCAGCAGCCAAGTTACGGGGGCCCAATACAATGAGCAGTTCTTC. Protein product: CASSQVTGAQYNEQFF.

The chain combines TRBV27 with TRBJ1-2; 7 nucleotides agree with TRBD1. From germline, CDR1 is MNHEY and CDR2 SMNVEV (reference sequence). With 3 bases clipped from V and 7 bases from J, the junction kept 8 bases outside the gene matches. The CDR3 extends over 14 amino acids. CDR3 sequence (DNA): TGTGCCAGCAGTTTCAGGGAGACAGGGTTTGGCTACACCTTC. Protein: CASSFRETGFGYTF.

This clone has just one count. The chain uses TRBV7-7 and TRBJ2-1, with 9 bases that match TRBD2. Trimming removed 0 bases from V and 3 bases from J; junction bases left unmatched: 0. Germline CDR1 and CDR2: SSHAT and FNYEAQ (reference sequence). This CDR3 has 15 residues. The CDR3 bases are TGTGCCAGCAGCTTAGCTAGCGGGGGCTACAATGAGCAGTTCTTC. Translated, it gives CASSLASGGYNEQFF.

This clone was seen a single time. V gene TRBV9 combines with J gene TRBJ2-7; D possibly matches TRBD1 or TRBD2 (7 bases each). The germline CDR1 and CDR2 sequences are SGDLS and YYNGEE. The CDR3 spans 14 residues. The germline V and J ends were trimmed by 0 bases and 6 bases, with 13 bases remaining between them. The CDR3 nucleotides read TGTGCCAGCAGCGTAGGTCAGGGGGGGAGCGAGCAGTACTTC. Protein: CASSVGQGGSEQYF.

The chain joins TRBV27 to TRBJ1-2, with TRBD1 identical over 8 bases. CDR1 is MNHEY and CDR2 is SMNVEV in the germline V gene (reference sequence). J lost 6 bases, V lost 6 bases, and 9 bases had no gene match. The CDR3 runs to 14 residues. CDR3 nucleotides: TGTGCCAGCAGCGACCTTCGACAGGGGAATGGCTACACCTTC. Its translation: CASSDLRQGNGYTF.

The V gene is TRBV27, the J gene TRBJ2-7, with 10 bases fitting TRBD2. V shed 6 bases, J shed 2 bases, and the junction held 7 bases outside the gene matches. CDR3 length: 15 amino acids. The germline V gene encodes CDR1 MNHEY and CDR2 SMNVEV (reference sequence). The CDR3 nucleotides are TGTGCCAGCAGGGAAGCGGGAGGGTACACCTACGAGCAGTACTTC. This translates into CASREAGGYTYEQYF.

The V call is TRBV10-3, the J call TRBJ2-2; 10 nucleotides line up with TRBD1. Unmatched junction bases numbered 2, after V lost 8 bases and J lost 8 bases. Germline lookup yields CDR1 ENHRY and CDR2 SYGVKD. The CDR3 is 12 amino acids. The CDR3 DNA follows: TGTGCCATCGACAGGGGGCTAGGGGAGCTGTTTTTT. It codes for CAIDRGLGELFF.

V usage is TRBV5-1 and J usage is TRBJ2-7, with 9 bases identical to TRBD1. The CDR3 contains 20 residues. CDR1 SGHRS and CDR2 YFSETQ come from the germline V gene. J was trimmed by 3 bases and V by 0 bases; bases with no gene match: 19. CDR3 amino acids: CASSLDIRGTGQGLLYEQYF. CDR3 bases: TGCGCCAGCAGCTTGGATATCAGAGGGACAGGGCAAGGGCTCCTCTACGAGCAGTACTTC.

The chain uses TRBV5-6 and TRBJ1-2, with 9 bases identical to TRBD1. The germline V gene has CDR1 SGHDT and CDR2 YYEEEE. The CDR3 totals 16 residues. V shed 4 bases and J 4 bases; nucleotides not matched to a gene: 11. In nucleotides, the CDR3 is TGTGCCAGCAGCCTTGGTACAGGGGGCGCAAGCTATGGCTACACCTTC. This sequence encodes CASSLGTGGASYGYTF.

V usage is TRBV7-9 and J usage is TRBJ2-1, with unresolved D. CDR3 length: 17 residues. Germline assignment: CDR1 SEHNR and CDR2 FQNEAQ (reference sequence). V lost 1 base to trimming and J lost 0 bases, with 13 bases between them. The CDR3 spells CASSLGVAHSSYNEQFF. The CDR3 DNA reads as TGTGCCAGCAGCTTAGGGGTAGCCCACAGCTCCTACAATGAGCAGTTCTTC.

J is TRBJ2-5 and V is TRBV28; 7 nucleotides align to TRBD2. V gave up 10 bases and J gave up 4 bases; unmatched junction bases: 12. The germline V gene encodes CDR1 MDHEN and CDR2 SYDVKM. This CDR3 spans 14 amino acids. CDR3 sequence: CAIGGLSRRETQYF. Here the CDR3 DNA reads TGTGCCATCGGGGGACTATCCCGGCGAGAGACCCAGTACTTC.

The chain combines TRBV18 with TRBJ1-5; 9 bases match TRBD1. The CDR3 runs to 14 residues. The V gene's germline CDR1 is KGHSH and CDR2 LQKENI. After removal of 6 bases from V and 6 bases from J, the junction contained 6 bases not matched to a gene. CDR3 protein: CASSTGGTFQPQHF. The CDR3 bases are TGTGCCAGCTCTACAGGGGGCACGTTTCAGCCCCAGCATTTT.